The source of this TCR beta chain is a study of CD8+ T cells in alopecia areata. Study-wide points: Numerous expanded lesional clones remained in scalp and blood during tofacitinib. Higher clonality and more expanded CD8+ clones appeared in lesional than normal scalp.

Treatment: oral pan-JAK inhibitor, 5-10 mg twice daily. Alopecia areata patients provided lesional scalp punch biopsies and peripheral blood. Comment on this clone: Antigen unknown.

In each case, RNA was isolated and then reverse transcribed into cDNA as the sequencing template. Using immunoSEQ multiplex PCR, the repertoire was profiled, and TCRdb retains in-frame clones only, with some absent. The table has 150,000 to 200,000 clones, about 48% seen once. This TCR came from a human donor with alopecia areata. The sample was CD8+ T cells sorted from blood, taken at week 24, from a patient treated with tofacitinib.

In DNA, the CDR3 is TGCAGCGTTGACTCCGGGTACAATGAGCAGTTCTTC. Translation gives CSVDSGYNEQFF. V and J are TRBV29-1 and TRBJ2-1; D is undetermined. Trimming removed 3 bases at V and 4 bases at J, with 7 bases between. Germline CDR1 SQVTM, CDR2 ANQGSEA. The CDR3 covers 12 residues.